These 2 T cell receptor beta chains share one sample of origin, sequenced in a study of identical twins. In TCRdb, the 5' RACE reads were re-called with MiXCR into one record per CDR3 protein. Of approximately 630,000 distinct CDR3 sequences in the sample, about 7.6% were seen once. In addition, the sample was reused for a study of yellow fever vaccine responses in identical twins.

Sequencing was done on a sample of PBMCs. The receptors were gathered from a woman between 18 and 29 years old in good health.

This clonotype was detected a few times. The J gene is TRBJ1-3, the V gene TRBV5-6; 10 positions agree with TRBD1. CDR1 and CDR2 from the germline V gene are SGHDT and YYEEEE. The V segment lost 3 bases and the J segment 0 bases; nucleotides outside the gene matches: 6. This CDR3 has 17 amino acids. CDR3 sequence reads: CASSSMRTGGSGNTIYF. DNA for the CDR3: TGTGCCAGCAGCTCGATGAGGACAGGGGGCTCTGGAAACACCATATATTTT.

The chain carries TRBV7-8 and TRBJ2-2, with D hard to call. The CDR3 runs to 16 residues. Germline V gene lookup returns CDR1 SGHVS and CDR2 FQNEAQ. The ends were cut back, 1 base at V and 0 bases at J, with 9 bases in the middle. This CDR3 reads CASSLVSHPNTGELFF. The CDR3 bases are TGTGCCAGCAGCTTAGTATCCCACCCGAACACCGGGGAGCTGTTTTTT.